Here is one T cell receptor (beta chain) with its context. No cognate antigen has been identified for it. Nothing much larger sits one base from this clone, and base qualities are not available. The collaborating institutions used their own protocols to collect whole blood in K2EDTA tubes. For TCRbeta analysis, collaborator samples were shipped as frozen whole blood, as isolated PBMCs, or as DNA extracted from either sample type. This sample is drawn from a study of blood T cell repertoires in COVID-19 (dated by TCRdb to the early 2020s). The study in broad terms: Samples covering the acute and convalescent phases of COVID-19 were provided by collaborators in the United States, Italy and Spain. The material from the prospective study consisted of cDNA or gDNA derived from T cells, B-cell-depleted T cells, or PBMCs. The dataset comprised deeply sampled blood TCRbeta repertoires from subjects exposed to, actively infected with, or recovered from COVID-19. The repertoires were released in a freely available public database intended as a resource for research on the immune response to SARS-CoV-2. The samples were drawn from two sources: the first 160 participants of the ongoing ImmuneRACE study, and fewer than 1,500 subjects contributed by 6 global collaborators. A de-identified subject ID, COVID-19 status, age in years and sex were almost always included in the sample metadata. Where available, HLA class I and class II types were taken from metadata supplied by the sample provider and were not determined by assay-based typing.

Overall study outcomes, separate from this receptor: Clinical and demographic metadata were provided uncurated, with the amount varying by source and participant.

TCRbeta CDR3 regions were amplified from genomic DNA by means of the immunoSEQ Assay, a bias-controlled multiplex PCR. The study's processing was this. The number of nucleated cells in each sample was estimated from the amplification of reference gene primers within the assay. Sequence reads were collapsed and filtered to measure the absolute abundance of every unique TCRbeta CDR3 rearrangement. For each sample, productive Simpson clonality was calculated by taking the square root of Simpson's diversity index across productive rearrangements. TCRdb mirrors the immuneACCESS table, restricted to in-frame sequences. Some clones are absent from its copies; in checked studies, under half trace to an unresolved V gene, and the reason for the others is unknown. V and J calls and clone size follow that table, whereas D and trimming were derived from the DNA. This sample gives some 180,000 clones in total; more than 80% of them show up just once. The ten largest clones add up to approximately 8.9% of the sample.

The source material was peripheral blood. The clonotype was recovered from an older woman with acute or convalescent COVID-19.

In nucleotide form, the sequence is TGTGCCAGCTCCCCCTCCACGCTTGTGACAGAAGAGACCCAGTACTTC. The translation is CASSPSTLVTEETQYF. Rearrangement joined TRBV18 to TRBJ2-5, and possibly TRBD1, on 5 matching bases. Including cysteine and phenylalanine, the CDR3 has 16 amino acids. Here the CDR3 DNA is all that survives: 48 bases in frame from base 1. From a lookup of the germline V gene, CDR1 and CDR2 are KGHSH and LQKENI. The germline ends are 20 bases apart after V is trimmed by 6 bases and J by 3 bases.